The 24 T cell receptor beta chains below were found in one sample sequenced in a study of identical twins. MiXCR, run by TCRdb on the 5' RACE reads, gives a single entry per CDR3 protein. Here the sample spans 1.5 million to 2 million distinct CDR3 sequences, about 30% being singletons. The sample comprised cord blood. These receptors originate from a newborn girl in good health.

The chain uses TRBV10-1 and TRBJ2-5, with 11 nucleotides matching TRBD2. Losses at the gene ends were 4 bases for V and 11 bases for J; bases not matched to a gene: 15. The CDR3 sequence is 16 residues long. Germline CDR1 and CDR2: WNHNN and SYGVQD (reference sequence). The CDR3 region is CASSALASGGYNEQYF. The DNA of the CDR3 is TGCGCCAGCAGTGCCTTGGCTAGCGGGGGGTACAATGAGCAGTACTTC.

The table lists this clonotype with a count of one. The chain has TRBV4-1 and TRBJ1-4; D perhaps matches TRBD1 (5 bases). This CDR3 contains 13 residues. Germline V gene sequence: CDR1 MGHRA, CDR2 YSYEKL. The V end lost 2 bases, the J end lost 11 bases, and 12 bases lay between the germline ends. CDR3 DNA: TGCGCCAGCAGCCAACTGACAGTGGCGAAACTGTTTTTT. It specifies CASSQLTVAKLFF.

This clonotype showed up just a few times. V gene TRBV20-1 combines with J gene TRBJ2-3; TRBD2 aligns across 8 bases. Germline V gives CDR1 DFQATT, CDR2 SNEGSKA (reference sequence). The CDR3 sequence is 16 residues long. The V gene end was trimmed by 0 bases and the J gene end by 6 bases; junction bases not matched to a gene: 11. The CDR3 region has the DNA TGCAGTGCTAGAGATCGAATAGCGGGACCCAGGGATACGCAGTATTTT. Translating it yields CSARDRIAGPRDTQYF.

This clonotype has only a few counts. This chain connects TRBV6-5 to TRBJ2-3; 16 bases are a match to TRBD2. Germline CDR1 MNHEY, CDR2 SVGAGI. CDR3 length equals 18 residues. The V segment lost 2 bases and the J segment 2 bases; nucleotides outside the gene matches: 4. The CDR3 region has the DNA TGTGCCAGCAGTTACACGGGACTAGCGGGAGGGCCCACAGATACGCAGTATTTT. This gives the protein CASSYTGLAGGPTDTQYF.

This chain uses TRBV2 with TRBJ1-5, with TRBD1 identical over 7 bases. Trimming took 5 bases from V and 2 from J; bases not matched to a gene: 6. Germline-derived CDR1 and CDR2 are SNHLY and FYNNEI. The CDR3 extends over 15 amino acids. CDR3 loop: CASSTTGTGNQPQHF. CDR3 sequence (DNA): TGTGCCAGCAGTACTACCGGGACAGGCAATCAGCCCCAGCATTTT.

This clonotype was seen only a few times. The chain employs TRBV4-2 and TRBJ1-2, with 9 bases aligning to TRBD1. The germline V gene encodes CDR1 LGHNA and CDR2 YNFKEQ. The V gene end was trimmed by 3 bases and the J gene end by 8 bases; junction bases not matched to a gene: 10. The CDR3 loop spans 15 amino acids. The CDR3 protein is CASSHPLRDRDGYTF. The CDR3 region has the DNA TGTGCCAGCAGCCATCCTCTGCGGGACAGGGACGGCTACACCTTC.

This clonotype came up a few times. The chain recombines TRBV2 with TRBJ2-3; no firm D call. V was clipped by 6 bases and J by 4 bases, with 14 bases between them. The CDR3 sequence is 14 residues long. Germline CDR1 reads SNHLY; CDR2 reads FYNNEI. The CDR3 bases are TGTGCCAGCAGAGATGACCGTGCGGCAGATACGCAGTATTTT. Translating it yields CASRDDRAADTQYF. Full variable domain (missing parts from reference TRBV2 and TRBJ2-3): EPEVTQTPSHQVTQMGQEVILRCVPISNHLYFYWYRQILGQKVEFLVSFYNNEISEKSEIFDDQFSVERPDGSNFTLKIRSTKLEDSAMYFCASRDDRAADTQYFGPGTRLTVL.

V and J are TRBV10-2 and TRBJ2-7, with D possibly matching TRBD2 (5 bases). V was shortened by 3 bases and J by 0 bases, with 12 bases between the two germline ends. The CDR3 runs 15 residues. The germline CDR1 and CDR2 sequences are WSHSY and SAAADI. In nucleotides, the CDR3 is TGCGCCAGCAGTGATGGGCGCGGGCGCTCCTACGAGCAGTACTTC. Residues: CASSDGRGRSYEQYF.

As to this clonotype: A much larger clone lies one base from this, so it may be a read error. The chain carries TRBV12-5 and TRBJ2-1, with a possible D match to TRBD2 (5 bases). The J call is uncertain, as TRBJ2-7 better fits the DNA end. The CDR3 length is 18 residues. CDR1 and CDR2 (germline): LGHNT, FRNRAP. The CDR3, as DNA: TGTGCTAGTGGTTTGGTAATTAAGTCAGGAGGCACCTACAATGAGCAGTACTTC. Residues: CASGLVIKSGGTYNEQYF.

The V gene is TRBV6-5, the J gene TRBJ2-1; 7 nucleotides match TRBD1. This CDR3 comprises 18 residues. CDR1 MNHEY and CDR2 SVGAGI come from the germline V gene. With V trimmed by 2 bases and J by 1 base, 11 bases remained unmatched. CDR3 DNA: TGTGCCAGCAGTTACAGGGTTGCAGGGGGTTCGTCCTACAATGAGCAGTTCTTC. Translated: CASSYRVAGGSSYNEQFF.

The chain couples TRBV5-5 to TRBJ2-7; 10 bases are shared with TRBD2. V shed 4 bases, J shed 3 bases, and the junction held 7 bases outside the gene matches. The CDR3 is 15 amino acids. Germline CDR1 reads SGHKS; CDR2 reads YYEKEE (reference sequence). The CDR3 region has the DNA TGTGCCAGCAGCCCCAGGACTAGCGGTTTCTACGAGCAGTACTTC. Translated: CASSPRTSGFYEQYF.

The CDR3: CASSEWRTYNEQFF. The CDR3 DNA reads as TGTGCCAGCAGTGAATGGAGAACCTACAATGAGCAGTTCTTC. The chain links TRBV6-1 to TRBJ2-1; unclear D gene. Germline assignment: CDR1 MNHNS and CDR2 SASEGT. The CDR3 spans 14 residues. Deletions cut 2 bases from V and 2 bases from J, with 7 bases between.

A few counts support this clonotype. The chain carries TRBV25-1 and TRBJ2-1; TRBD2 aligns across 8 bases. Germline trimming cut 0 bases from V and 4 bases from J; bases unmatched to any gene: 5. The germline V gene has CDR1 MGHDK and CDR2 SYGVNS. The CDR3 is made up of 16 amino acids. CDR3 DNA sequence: TGTGCCAGCAGTGAATACTCGGGGGGGCGTTACAATGAGCAGTTCTTC. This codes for CASSEYSGGRYNEQFF.

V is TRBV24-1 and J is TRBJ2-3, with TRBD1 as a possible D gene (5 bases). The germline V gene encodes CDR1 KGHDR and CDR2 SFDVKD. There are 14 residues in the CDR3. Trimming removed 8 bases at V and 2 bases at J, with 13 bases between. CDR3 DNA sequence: TGTGCCACCACGGGCAGGGCCACCACAGATACGCAGTATTTT. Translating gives CATTGRATTDTQYF.

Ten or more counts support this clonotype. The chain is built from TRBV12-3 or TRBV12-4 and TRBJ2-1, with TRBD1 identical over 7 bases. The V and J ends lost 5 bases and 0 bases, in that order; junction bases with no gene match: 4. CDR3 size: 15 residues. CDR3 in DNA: TGTGCCAGCAGTCCCGACAGGGCCTCCTACAATGAGCAGTTCTTC. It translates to CASSPDRASYNEQFF.

The CDR3 reads CSTSGRGAYEQYF. CDR3 bases: TGCAGTACCAGCGGGAGGGGGGCCTACGAGCAGTACTTC. The rearrangement uses TRBV20-1 and TRBJ2-7, with 10 nucleotides matching TRBD2. V lost 8 bases to trimming and J lost 2 bases; unmatched junction nucleotides: 6. The germline V gene encodes CDR1 DFQATT and CDR2 SNEGSKA (reference sequence). The CDR3 loop spans 13 amino acids.

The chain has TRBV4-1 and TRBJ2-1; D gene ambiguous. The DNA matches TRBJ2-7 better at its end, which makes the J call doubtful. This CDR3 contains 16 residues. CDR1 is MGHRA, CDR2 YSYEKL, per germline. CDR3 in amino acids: CASSQTRFSSYNEQYF. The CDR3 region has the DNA TGCGCCAGCAGCCAAACACGGTTTAGCTCCTACAATGAGCAGTACTTC.

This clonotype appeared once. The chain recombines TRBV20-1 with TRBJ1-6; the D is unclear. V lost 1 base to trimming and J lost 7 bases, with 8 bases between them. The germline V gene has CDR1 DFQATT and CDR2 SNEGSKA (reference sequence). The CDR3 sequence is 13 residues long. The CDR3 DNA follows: TGCAGTGCTAGAGCGGCCACAAATTCACCCCTCCACTTT. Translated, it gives CSARAATNSPLHF.

CDR3 residues: CASSLRTGCNEQYF. The CDR3, as DNA: TGTGCCAGCAGTTTACGGACAGGGTGCAATGAGCAGTACTTC. This sequence joins TRBV27 and TRBJ2-5; 8 nucleotides line up with TRBD1. CDR1 MNHEY and CDR2 SMNVEV come from the germline V gene (reference sequence). V shed 2 bases and J 11 bases; nucleotides not matched to a gene: 10. This CDR3 region has 14 residues.

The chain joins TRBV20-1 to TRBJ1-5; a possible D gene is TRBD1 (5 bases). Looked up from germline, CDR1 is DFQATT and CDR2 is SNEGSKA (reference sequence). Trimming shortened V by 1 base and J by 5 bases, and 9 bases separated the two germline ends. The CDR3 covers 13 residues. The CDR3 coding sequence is TGCAGTGCTAGAGGGGGCCCCTATCAGCCCCAGCATTTT. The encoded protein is CSARGGPYQPQHF.

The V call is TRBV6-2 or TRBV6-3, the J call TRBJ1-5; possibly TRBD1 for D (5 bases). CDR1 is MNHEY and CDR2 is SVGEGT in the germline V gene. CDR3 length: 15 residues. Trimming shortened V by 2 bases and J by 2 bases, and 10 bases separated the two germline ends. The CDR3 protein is CASSYAAGGNQPQHF. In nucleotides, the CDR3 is TGTGCCAGCAGTTACGCCGCGGGGGGCAATCAGCCCCAGCATTTT.

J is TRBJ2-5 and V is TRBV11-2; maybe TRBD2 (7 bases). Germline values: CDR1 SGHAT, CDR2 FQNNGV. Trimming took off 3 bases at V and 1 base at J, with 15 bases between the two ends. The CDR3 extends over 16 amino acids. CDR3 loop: CASSLRGHRVQETQYF. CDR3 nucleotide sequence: TGTGCCAGCAGCTTGCGGGGGCACAGGGTCCAAGAGACCCAGTACTTC. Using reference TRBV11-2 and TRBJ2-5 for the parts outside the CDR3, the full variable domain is EAGVAQSPRYKIIEKRQSVAFWCNPISGHATLYWYQQILGQGPKLLIQFQNNGVVDDSQLPKDRFSAERLKGVDSTLKIQPAKLEDSAVYLCASSLRGHRVQETQYFGPGTRLLVL.

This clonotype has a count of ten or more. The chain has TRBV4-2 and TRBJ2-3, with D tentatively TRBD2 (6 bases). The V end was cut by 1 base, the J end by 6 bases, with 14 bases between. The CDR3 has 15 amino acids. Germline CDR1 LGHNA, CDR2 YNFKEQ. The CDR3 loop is CASSQGAGGKDTQYF. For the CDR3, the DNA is TGTGCCAGCAGCCAAGGGGCAGGAGGGAAGGATACGCAGTATTTT.

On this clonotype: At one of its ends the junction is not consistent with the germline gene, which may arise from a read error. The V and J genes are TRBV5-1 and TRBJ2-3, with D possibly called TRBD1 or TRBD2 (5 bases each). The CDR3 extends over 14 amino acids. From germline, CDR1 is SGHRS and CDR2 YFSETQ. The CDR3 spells CASGLGVASDTQYF. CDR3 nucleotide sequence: TGCGCCAGCGGCTTGGGGGTAGCGTCAGATACGCAGTATTTT. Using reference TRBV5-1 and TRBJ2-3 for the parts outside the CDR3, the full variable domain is KAGVTQTPRYLIKTRGQQVTLSCSPISGHRSVSWYQQTPGQGLQFLFEYFSETQRNKGNFPGRFSGRQFSNSRSEMNVSTLELGDSALYLCASGLGVASDTQYFGPGTRLTVL.